These 26 T cell receptor beta chains originate from one sample sequenced in a study of CD8 T cells in ankylosing spondylitis (dated by TCRdb to about 2017). Libraries were built with 5' RACE. The reads were generated on an Illumina HiSeq 2500. TCRdb passed the public sequencing reads through fastp at Q25 and MiXCR, retaining productive beta sequences. Rows merge per CDR3 protein into single entries with the most common DNA and genes. The sample table shows roughly 700,000 distinct CDR3 sequences, and about 20% are seen once. The ten largest clones take up about 20% of the sample. These receptors have no identified antigens. Broader findings and caveats from the paper: Blood from ankylosing spondylitis patients appeared to be characterized by a TCR beta motif composed of several highly homologous amino acid variants.

Material for sequencing was blood, either unsorted or a sorted T cell fraction (not recorded which). These receptors all come from a male donor with ankylosing spondylitis.

The chain has TRBV12-3 or TRBV12-4 and TRBJ2-5, with 7 bases identical to TRBD2. The CDR3 has 14 residues. The V segment lost 3 bases and the J segment 1 base; nucleotides outside the gene matches: 2. CDR3 sequence reads: CASSFSGPQETQYF. In DNA, the CDR3 is TGTGCCAGCAGTTTTAGCGGGCCCCAAGAGACCCAGTACTTC.

This clonotype was seen only a few times. The chain uses TRBV7-2 and TRBJ2-7; D is possibly TRBD2 (6 bases). CDR1 SGHTA and CDR2 FQGNSA come from the germline V gene. With 3 bases removed from V and 5 bases from J, the gap between germline ends came to 17 bases. The CDR3 runs 15 residues. CDR3 DNA: TGTGCCAGCAGCTTGCAAGCGGGTAATAGGAACGAGCAGTACTTC. Protein product: CASSLQAGNRNEQYF. Combining the CDR3 with reference TRBV7-2 and TRBJ2-7 gives the whole variable domain GAGVSQSPSNKVTEKGKDVELRCDPISGHTALYWYRQSLGQGLEFLIYFQGNSAPDKSGLPSDRFSAERTGGSVSTLTIQRTQQEDSAVYLCASSLQAGNRNEQYFGPGTRLTVT.

This clonotype was seen a handful of times. The genes are TRBV12-3 or TRBV12-4 and TRBJ2-3, with 12 bases aligning to TRBD2. J gave up 5 bases and V 4 bases, and 13 bases lay outside the gene matches. The CDR3 is made up of 18 amino acids. The CDR3 coding sequence is TGTGCCAGCAGTTCGCCGTGGACTAGCGGGACTTCTCGAGATACGCAGTATTTT. As protein: CASSSPWTSGTSRDTQYF.

This chain connects TRBV20-1 to TRBJ2-3; no definite D call. V shed 3 bases and J shed 0 bases, with 13 bases lying between them. The CDR3 runs 15 residues. The germline CDR1 and CDR2 sequences are DFQATT and SNEGSKA (reference sequence). CDR3 nucleotide sequence: TGCAGTGCTAGGATCTTCGAAGATAGCACAGATACGCAGTATTTT. It codes for CSARIFEDSTDTQYF.

This clonotype was observed a few times. The chain has TRBV5-1 and TRBJ1-1, with 7 bases matching TRBD1. The germline V gene encodes CDR1 SGHRS and CDR2 YFSETQ. The CDR3 sequence is 14 residues long. V trimming: 4 bases; J trimming: 5 bases; junction bases outside the gene matches: 8. The CDR3 spells CASSPTGDMTEAFF. CDR3 DNA sequence: TGCGCCAGCAGCCCCACAGGGGACATGACTGAAGCTTTCTTT. The full variable domain, completed using reference TRBV5-1 and TRBJ1-1, is KAGVTQTPRYLIKTRGQQVTLSCSPISGHRSVSWYQQTPGQGLQFLFEYFSETQRNKGNFPGRFSGRQFSNSRSEMNVSTLELGDSALYLCASSPTGDMTEAFFGQGTRLTVV.

This clonotype was counted a few times. This chain connects TRBV24-1 to TRBJ2-5, with TRBD2 identical over 9 bases. J gave up 2 bases and V 4 bases, and 4 bases lay outside the gene matches. The length of the CDR3 is 15 residues. Looked up from germline, CDR1 is KGHDR and CDR2 is SFDVKD. CDR3 DNA sequence: TGTGCCACCAGTGACCGGACTAGCGCTCAAGAGACCCAGTACTTC. This gives the protein CATSDRTSAQETQYF.

The V and J genes are TRBV25-1 and TRBJ2-3; 9 nucleotides align to TRBD2. CDR3 size: 16 residues. The V gene end was trimmed by 5 bases and the J gene end by 4 bases; junction bases not matched to a gene: 10. CDR1 MGHDK and CDR2 SYGVNS come from the germline V gene. The CDR3 DNA is TGTGCCAGCAGTCCCCCCAGGCGGGGGGGCCCAGATACGCAGTATTTT. Its translation is CASSPPRRGGPDTQYF.

The table lists this clonotype with a few counts. V gene TRBV5-1 combines with J gene TRBJ1-4; D is possibly TRBD1 (6 bases). Germline CDR1 is SGHRS and CDR2 is YFSETQ. The CDR3 length is 15 residues. V lost 5 bases, J lost 4 bases, and 15 bases lay in between. CDR3 in DNA: TGCGCCAGCAGGCTCATTGGACAGAATAATGAAAAACTGTTTTTT. It yields the protein CASRLIGQNNEKLFF.

The genes are TRBV6-1 and TRBJ2-3; D perhaps matches TRBD2 (7 bases). Germline V gene sequence: CDR1 MNHNS, CDR2 SASEGT. This CDR3 is built from 17 residues. V dropped 8 bases and J dropped 0 bases, with 21 bases sitting between them. The CDR3 reads CASQASGRGPSTDTQYF. DNA of the CDR3: TGTGCCAGCCAAGCCTCTGGGCGGGGGCCGAGCACAGATACGCAGTATTTT.

To note about this clonotype: A read error may produce the germline difference seen at one junction end. This chain links TRBV7-9 with TRBJ1-1; 7 bases line up with TRBD1. The germline V gene encodes CDR1 SEHNR and CDR2 FQNEAQ (reference sequence). CDR3 length equals 11 residues. The DNA of the CDR3 is TGTGCCAGCAGCAGAGGGGACAGCCTGGAGTTT. Translating it yields CASSRGDSLEF.

The rearrangement links TRBV25-1 to TRBJ2-2, with D possibly being TRBD1 (6 bases). The V end was cut by 6 bases, the J end by 10 bases, with 15 bases between. The germline V gene has CDR1 MGHDK and CDR2 SYGVNS. There are 13 residues in the CDR3. The CDR3 DNA reads as TGTGCCAGCAGCAGGGACACCTGGTCGGAGCTGTTTTTT. Its protein product is CASSRDTWSELFF.

The rearrangement links TRBV12-3 or TRBV12-4 to TRBJ2-2; maybe TRBD2 (6 bases). The CDR3 runs to 15 residues. The V end was cut by 7 bases, the J end by 7 bases, with 19 bases between. The CDR3 nucleotides read TGTGCCAGCACCTTAGGAGGGTCTAAGGGCGGGGAGCTGTTTTTT. Translation: CASTLGGSKGGELFF.

The chain links TRBV7-8 to TRBJ2-7; TRBD2 agrees at 11 bases. CDR3 size: 15 residues. The germline CDR1 and CDR2 sequences are SGHVS and FQNEAQ. V lost 4 bases and J lost 2; bases outside the gene matches: 4. The CDR3 is CASSSGTSGAYEQYF. The CDR3 DNA follows: TGTGCCAGCAGCTCCGGGACTAGCGGAGCCTACGAGCAGTACTTC.

This clonotype was detected a few times. This rearrangement joins TRBV6-1 to TRBJ2-7; unclear D gene. Germline V gives CDR1 MNHNS, CDR2 SASEGT. Trimming removed 6 bases at V and 4 bases at J, with 10 bases between. This CDR3 region has 12 residues. The CDR3 sequence: CASSDFRYEQYF. The CDR3 region has the DNA TGTGCCAGCAGCGATTTTCGGTACGAGCAGTACTTC.

This clonotype turned up a few times. The chain combines TRBV2 with TRBJ2-7; maybe TRBD2 (5 bases). Germline V gene sequence: CDR1 SNHLY, CDR2 FYNNEI. V lost 7 bases, J lost 0 bases, and 16 bases lay in between. This CDR3 comprises 15 residues. The CDR3 sequence is CASNTPDYYSYEQYF. CDR3 DNA sequence: TGTGCCAGCAATACACCTGACTATTACTCCTACGAGCAGTACTTC.

This clonotype occurred a few times. This chain's CDR3 is CSAVPQGSSNQPQHF. The CDR3 DNA reads as TGCAGTGCCGTCCCCCAGGGGTCGAGCAATCAGCCCCAGCATTTT. The rearrangement links TRBV20-1 to TRBJ1-5, with TRBD1 as a possible D gene (6 bases). The germline CDR1 and CDR2 sequences are DFQATT and SNEGSKA (reference sequence). V lost 6 bases and J 1 base, leaving 16 bases between the germline ends. This CDR3 contains 15 residues.

The V and J genes are TRBV7-9 and TRBJ2-7; D perhaps matches TRBD1 (6 bases). The length of the CDR3 is 14 residues. V lost 5 bases and J lost 2, with 13 bases in between. The germline V gene encodes CDR1 SEHNR and CDR2 FQNEAQ (reference sequence). This chain's CDR3 is CASSLRDKPYEQYF. In nucleotides, the CDR3 is TGTGCCAGCAGCCTCCGGGACAAGCCCTACGAGCAGTACTTC.

This clonotype was seen at least ten times. CDR3 sequence (DNA): TGCAGTGCTAGAGAAGTCCGGTCGGCGGGGCTAGATACGCAGTATTTT. Protein: CSAREVRSAGLDTQYF. The chain has TRBV20-1 and TRBJ2-3, with a tentative D call TRBD2 (6 bases). Trimming shortened V by 0 bases and J by 5 bases, and 18 bases separated the two germline ends. The CDR3 totals 16 residues. CDR1 DFQATT and CDR2 SNEGSKA come from the germline V gene (reference sequence).

The J gene is TRBJ2-6, the V gene TRBV11-2; D call uncertain. Germline CDR1 and CDR2: SGHAT and FQNNGV. This CDR3 contains 14 residues. V lost 6 bases, J lost 2 bases, and 8 bases lay in between. The CDR3 DNA sequence: TGTGCCAGCAGTCACAGTCCTGGGGCCAACGTCCTGACTTTC. Residues: CASSHSPGANVLTF.

The sample holds a few counts of this clonotype. This sequence joins TRBV7-9 and TRBJ2-5, with 8 bases aligning to TRBD2. The CDR3 is made up of 16 amino acids. Germline trimming cut 1 base from V and 2 bases from J; bases unmatched to any gene: 6. Germline V lookup: CDR1 SEHNR, CDR2 FQNEAQ (reference sequence). The CDR3 nucleotides are TGTGCCAGCAGCTTAGGGGGGCGGGGGGATCAAGAGACCCAGTACTTC. Translated, it gives CASSLGGRGDQETQYF.

This clonotype was counted only a few times. The CDR3 DNA follows: TGCGCCAGCAGCGACCAGACAGGGGCGGACGAGCAGTACTTC. It specifies CASSDQTGADEQYF. V and J are TRBV5-1 and TRBJ2-7, with 8 bases matching TRBD1. This CDR3 contains 14 residues. Trimming at V came to 4 bases and at J to 5 bases, leaving 8 bases not matched to a gene. The germline V gene has CDR1 SGHRS and CDR2 YFSETQ. Filled out from reference TRBV5-1 and TRBJ2-7, the complete variable domain reads KAGVTQTPRYLIKTRGQQVTLSCSPISGHRSVSWYQQTPGQGLQFLFEYFSETQRNKGNFPGRFSGRQFSNSRSEMNVSTLELGDSALYLCASSDQTGADEQYFGPGTRLTVT.

The chain couples TRBV7-9 to TRBJ1-2; perhaps TRBD1 as D (5 bases). The CDR3 sequence is 15 residues long. V gave up 4 bases and J gave up 4 bases, with 16 bases separating them. Germline V lookup: CDR1 SEHNR, CDR2 FQNEAQ (reference sequence). Written as DNA, the CDR3 is TGTGCCAGCAGCTCGTGGGACCGAGCGGCCTATGGCTACACCTTC. Its translation: CASSSWDRAAYGYTF.

This clonotype was counted between two and nine times. The chain uses TRBV7-2 and TRBJ2-5, with D perhaps being TRBD1 or TRBD2 (5 bases each). Germline CDR1 and CDR2: SGHTA and FQGNSA. The CDR3 extends over 15 amino acids. V dropped 1 base and J dropped 6 bases, with 15 bases sitting between them. CDR3 amino acids: CASSLVRGAVKTQYF. The CDR3 nucleotides are TGTGCCAGCAGCTTAGTACGAGGGGCCGTAAAGACCCAGTACTTC.

This clonotype was seen a few times. J is TRBJ2-3 and V is TRBV19; D possibly matches TRBD1 or TRBD2 (5 bases each). Germline V gene data show CDR1 as LNHDA and CDR2 as SQIVND (reference sequence). V lost 6 bases and J 4 bases, leaving 17 bases between the germline ends. This CDR3 spans 15 amino acids. The CDR3 sequence is CASSGSVRGADTQYF. Here the CDR3 DNA reads TGTGCCAGTAGCGGCTCTGTAAGAGGGGCAGATACGCAGTATTTT.

Ten or more counts support this clonotype. The chain joins TRBV28 to TRBJ2-7; TRBD2 matches at 11 bases. The germline gives CDR1 MDHEN, CDR2 SYDVKM. This CDR3 has 15 amino acids. Losses at the gene ends were 6 bases for V and 5 bases for J; bases not matched to a gene: 9. CDR3 nucleotide sequence: TGTGCCAGCAGGGAAACTAGCGGGAGCGGCCACGAGCAGTACTTC. Translation: CASRETSGSGHEQYF.

This chain's CDR3 is CASSSNPGNTEAFF. The CDR3 coding sequence is TGTGCCAGCAGTTCAAATCCCGGGAACACTGAAGCTTTCTTT. The chain employs TRBV12-3 or TRBV12-4 and TRBJ1-1, with D uncertain. CDR3 length: 14 residues. Trimming cost V 4 bases and J 1 base, with 10 bases left between them.